This T cell receptor (beta chain) was profiled in a study of T cells in tuberculosis. Turning to the study itself: A South African cohort included IGRA-negative adolescents, latently infected IGRA-positive adolescents and adults with active tuberculosis. Blood was taken before or within 7 days of anti-tuberculosis therapy. Overall study findings and caveats: Active tuberculosis patients had shorter CDR3-alpha; the beta difference was nonsignificant.

Germline CDR1 is MNHNY and CDR2 is SVGAGI (reference sequence). With V trimmed by 2 bases and J by 4 bases, 3 bases remained unmatched. The CDR3 is made up of 15 amino acids. Time point described: new active TB diagnosis, blood taken before or within 7 days of starting treatment. Patients were newly diagnosed, HIV-seronegative, and aged 18 or older. Comments on this clone: Its specificity is unknown.

Assay used: immunoSEQ multiplex PCR; TCRdb lists only in-frame clones, some missing. The sample has some 34,000 clones; nearly 90% are singletons. The sample was PBMCs, taken at tuberculosis diagnosis. This TCR was recovered from an adult with tuberculosis. The chain employs TRBV6-6 and TRBJ2-5; 11 bases are a match to TRBD1. The CDR3, as DNA: TGTGCCAGCAGTTACGGACAGGGGGCCGGAGAGACCCAGTACTTC. Its translation is CASSYGQGAGETQYF.